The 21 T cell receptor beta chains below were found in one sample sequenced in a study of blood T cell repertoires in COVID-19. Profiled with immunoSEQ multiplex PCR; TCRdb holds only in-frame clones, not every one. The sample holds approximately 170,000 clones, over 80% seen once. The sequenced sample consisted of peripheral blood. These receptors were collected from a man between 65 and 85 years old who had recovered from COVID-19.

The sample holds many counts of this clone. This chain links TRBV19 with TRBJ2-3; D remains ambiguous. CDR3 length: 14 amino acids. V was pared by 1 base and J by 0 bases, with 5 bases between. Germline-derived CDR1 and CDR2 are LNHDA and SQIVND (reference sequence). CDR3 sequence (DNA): TGTGCCAGTAGTATAGGGGCTAGCACAGATACGCAGTATTTT. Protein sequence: CASSIGASTDTQYF.

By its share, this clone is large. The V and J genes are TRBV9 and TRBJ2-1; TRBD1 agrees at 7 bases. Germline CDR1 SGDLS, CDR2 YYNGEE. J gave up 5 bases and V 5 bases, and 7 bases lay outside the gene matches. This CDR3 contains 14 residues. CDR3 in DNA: TGTGCCAGCAGTCCCACCGGGACAGACAATGAGCAGTTCTTC. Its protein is CASSPTGTDNEQFF.

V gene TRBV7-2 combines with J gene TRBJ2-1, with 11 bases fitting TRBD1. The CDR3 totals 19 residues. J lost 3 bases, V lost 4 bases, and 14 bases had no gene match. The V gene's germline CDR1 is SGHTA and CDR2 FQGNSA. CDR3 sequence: CASSSLKRGTGGIYNEQFF. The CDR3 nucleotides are TGTGCCAGCAGCTCTTTAAAACGGGGGACAGGGGGGATCTACAATGAGCAGTTCTTC.

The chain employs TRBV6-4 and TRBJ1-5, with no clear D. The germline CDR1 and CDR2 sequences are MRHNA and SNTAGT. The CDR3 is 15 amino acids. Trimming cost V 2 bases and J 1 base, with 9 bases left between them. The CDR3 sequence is CASSDPPKSNQPQHF. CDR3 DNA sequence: TGTGCCAGCAGTGACCCCCCTAAGAGCAATCAGCCCCAGCATTTT.

For the CDR3, the DNA is TGTGCCAGCACCCGGGACTTCTCCTACGAGCAGTACTTC. Protein: CASTRDFSYEQYF. The chain employs TRBV12-3 or TRBV12-4 and TRBJ2-7, with D tentatively TRBD2 (6 bases). The CDR3 totals 13 residues. Trimming stripped 7 bases from V and 0 bases from J, with 10 bases between.

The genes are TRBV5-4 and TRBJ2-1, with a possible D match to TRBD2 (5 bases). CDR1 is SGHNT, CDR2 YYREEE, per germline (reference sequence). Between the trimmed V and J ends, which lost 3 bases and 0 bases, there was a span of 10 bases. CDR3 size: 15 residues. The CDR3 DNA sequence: TGTGCCAGCAGCTGGAGCGGTAACTCCTACAATGAGCAGTTCTTC. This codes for CASSWSGNSYNEQFF. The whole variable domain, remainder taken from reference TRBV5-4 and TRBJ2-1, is ETGVTQSPTHLIKTRGQQVTLRCSSQSGHNTVSWYQQALGQGPQFIFQYYREEENGRGNFPPRFSGLQFPNYSSELNVNALELDDSALYLCASSWSGNSYNEQFFGPGTRLTVL.

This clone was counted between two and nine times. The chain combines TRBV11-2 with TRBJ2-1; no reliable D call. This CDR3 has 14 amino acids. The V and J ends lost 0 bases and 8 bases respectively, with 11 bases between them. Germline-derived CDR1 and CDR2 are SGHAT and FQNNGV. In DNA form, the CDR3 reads TGTGCCAGCAGCTTAGATCCCGGGTCCCATGAGCAGTTCTTC. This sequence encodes CASSLDPGSHEQFF.

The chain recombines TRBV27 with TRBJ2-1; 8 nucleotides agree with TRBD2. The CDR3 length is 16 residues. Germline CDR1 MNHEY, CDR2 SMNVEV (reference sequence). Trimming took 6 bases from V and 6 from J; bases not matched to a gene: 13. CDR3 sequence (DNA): TGTGCCAGCAGCTTCGTGGGGCTAGCGGGCGGCAATGAGCAGTTCTTC. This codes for CASSFVGLAGGNEQFF.

The CDR3 sequence is CASSQDEGRVGSGANVLTF. In DNA form, the CDR3 reads TGCGCCAGCAGCCAAGATGAAGGCAGGGTAGGCTCTGGGGCCAACGTCCTGACTTTC. J is TRBJ2-6 and V is TRBV4-1, with a possible D match to TRBD1 (5 bases). CDR1 is MGHRA, CDR2 YSYEKL, per germline. This CDR3 has 19 residues. The ends were cut back, 0 bases at V and 0 bases at J, with 15 bases in the middle.

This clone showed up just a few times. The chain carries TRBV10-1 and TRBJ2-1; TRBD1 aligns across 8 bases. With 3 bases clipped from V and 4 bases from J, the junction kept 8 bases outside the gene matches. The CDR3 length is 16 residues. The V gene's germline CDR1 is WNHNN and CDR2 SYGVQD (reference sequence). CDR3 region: CASSDTGTGTYNEQFF. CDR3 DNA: TGCGCCAGCAGTGATACAGGGACAGGAACTTACAATGAGCAGTTCTTC.

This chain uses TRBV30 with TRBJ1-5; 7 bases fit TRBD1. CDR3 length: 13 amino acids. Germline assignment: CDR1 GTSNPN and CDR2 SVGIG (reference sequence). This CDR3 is CAWGRGPYQPQHF. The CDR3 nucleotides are TGTGCTTGGGGAAGGGGGCCGTATCAGCCCCAGCATTTT.

The CDR3, as DNA: TGTGCCAGCAGCCAGGGGGACTTAGGCACCGGGGAGCTGTTTTTT. It translates to CASSQGDLGTGELFF. The chain recombines TRBV14 with TRBJ2-2, with a weak D call TRBD2 (6 bases). CDR1 SGHDN and CDR2 FVKESK come from the germline V gene. CDR3 length: 15 amino acids. Trimming removed 3 bases from V and 4 bases from J, with 12 bases in between.

CDR3 nucleotide sequence: TGTGCCAGTAGTAAGGAAGTGAGGATTCGGGAGCAGTACTTC. It specifies CASSKEVRIREQYF. The V gene is TRBV19, the J gene TRBJ2-7; no definite D call. The germline CDR1 and CDR2 sequences are LNHDA and SQIVND (reference sequence). The CDR3 runs 14 residues. Between the trimmed V and J ends, which lost 4 bases and 7 bases, there was a span of 17 bases.

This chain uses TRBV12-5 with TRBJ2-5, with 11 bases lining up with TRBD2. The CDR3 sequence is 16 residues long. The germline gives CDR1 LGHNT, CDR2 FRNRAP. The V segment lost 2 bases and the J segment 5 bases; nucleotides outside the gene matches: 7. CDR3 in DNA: TGTGCTAGTGGTTTGATAGCGGGAGGGCGGGGGGAGACCCAGTACTTC. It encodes CASGLIAGGRGETQYF.

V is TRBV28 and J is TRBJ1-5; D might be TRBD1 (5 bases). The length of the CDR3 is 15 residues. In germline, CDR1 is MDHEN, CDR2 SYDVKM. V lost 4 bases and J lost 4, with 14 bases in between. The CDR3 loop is CASSWYRLRNQPQHF. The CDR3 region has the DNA TGTGCCAGCAGTTGGTACAGGCTTCGTAATCAGCCCCAGCATTTT.

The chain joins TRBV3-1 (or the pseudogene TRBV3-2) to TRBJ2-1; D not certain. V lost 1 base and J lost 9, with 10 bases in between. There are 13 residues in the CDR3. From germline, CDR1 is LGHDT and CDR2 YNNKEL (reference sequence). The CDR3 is CASSQAYGSEQFF. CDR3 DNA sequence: TGTGCCAGCAGCCAAGCGTACGGTAGTGAGCAGTTCTTC.

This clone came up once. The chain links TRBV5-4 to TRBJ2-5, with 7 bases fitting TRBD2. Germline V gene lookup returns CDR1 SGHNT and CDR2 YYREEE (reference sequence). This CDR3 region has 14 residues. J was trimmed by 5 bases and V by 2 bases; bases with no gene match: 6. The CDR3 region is CASSLSEGGETQYF. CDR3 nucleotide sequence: TGTGCCAGCAGCTTATCAGAGGGAGGGGAGACCCAGTACTTC.

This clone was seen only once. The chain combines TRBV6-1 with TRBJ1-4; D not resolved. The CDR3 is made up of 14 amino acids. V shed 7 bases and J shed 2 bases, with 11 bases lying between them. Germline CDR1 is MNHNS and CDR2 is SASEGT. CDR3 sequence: CASIPTLTNEKLFF. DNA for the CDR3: TGTGCCAGCATACCGACACTTACTAATGAAAAACTGTTTTTT.

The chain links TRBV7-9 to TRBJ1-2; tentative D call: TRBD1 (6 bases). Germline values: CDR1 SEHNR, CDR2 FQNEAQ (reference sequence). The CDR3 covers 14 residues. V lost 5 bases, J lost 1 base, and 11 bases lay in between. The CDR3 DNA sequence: TGTGCCAGCAGCCAAGGGGGGGGTAACTATGGCTACACCTTC. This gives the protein CASSQGGGNYGYTF.

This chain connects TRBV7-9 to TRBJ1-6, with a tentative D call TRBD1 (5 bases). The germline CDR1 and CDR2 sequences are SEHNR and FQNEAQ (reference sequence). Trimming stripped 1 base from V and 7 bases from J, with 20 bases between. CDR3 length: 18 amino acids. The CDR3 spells CASSLEPGKRAENSPLHF. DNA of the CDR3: TGTGCCAGCAGCTTAGAGCCAGGGAAAAGAGCCGAGAATTCACCCCTCCACTTT.

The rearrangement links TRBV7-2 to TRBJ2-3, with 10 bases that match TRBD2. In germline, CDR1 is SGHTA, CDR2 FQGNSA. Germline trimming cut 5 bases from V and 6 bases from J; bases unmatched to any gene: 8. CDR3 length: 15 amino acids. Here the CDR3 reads CASSLGLAAWDTQYF. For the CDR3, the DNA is TGTGCCAGCAGCCTAGGACTAGCGGCCTGGGATACGCAGTATTTT.